This T cell receptor (beta chain) was identified during a study of response to subunit inactivated influenza vaccine. Study results and caveats: Authors suggested seasonal influenza vaccinations each recruit few new T cells.

This clonotype was seen ten or more times. The antigen remains undetermined. In TCRdb, the RT-PCR reads were re-called with MiXCR into one record per CDR3 protein. The sample lists 500,000 to 600,000 distinct CDR3 sequences, under 15% occurring once. The V and J ends lost 4 bases and 4 bases, in that order; junction bases with no gene match: 14. The CDR3 is made up of 18 amino acids. Germline loops: CDR1 MGHDK, CDR2 SYGVNS. The V gene is TRBV25-1, the J gene TRBJ2-1; 9 nucleotides agree with TRBD1. This sample comprised PBMCs from blood, obtained roughly 47 days after vaccination. The receptor was isolated from a man aged 50-60 years who received an inactivated influenza vaccine. CDR3 nucleotide sequence: TGTGCCAGCAGTGGGGGGCAGGACAGGGGCGCGCGATACAATGAGCAGTTCTTC. Its translation is CASSGGQDRGARYNEQFF.